Below are 8 T cell receptor beta chains sequenced from a single sample in a study of T cells after yellow fever vaccination (dated by TCRdb to about 2019). Library prep was done by 5' RACE. Sequencing used an Illumina HiSeq 2500. TCRdb reran the public reads through fastp at Q25 and MiXCR, keeping productive beta chains. Rows merge per CDR3 protein into single entries with the most common DNA and genes. This sample gives around 250,000 distinct CDR3 sequences in total; 6% to 7.5% of them show up just once. The ten most abundant clones make up roughly 0.86% of the sample. Reading the label with the study, this specimen's treatment or condition is: live attenuated yellow fever vaccine strain. The starting material was CD4+ T cells sorted from PBMCs, obtained 15 days after the yellow fever booster vaccination. All receptors come from a man aged 25-40 years who received the YFV17D yellow fever vaccine.

The rearrangement uses TRBV10-3 and TRBJ2-1, with TRBD1 identical over 7 bases. From germline, CDR1 is ENHRY and CDR2 SYGVKD. The CDR3 is made up of 13 amino acids. Germline trimming cut 6 bases from V and 5 bases from J; bases unmatched to any gene: 4. DNA for the CDR3: TGTGCCATCAGCACGGGACAGCACAATGAGCAGTTCTTC. Translating gives CAISTGQHNEQFF.

Ten or more counts support this clonotype. J is TRBJ2-3 and V is TRBV12-3 or TRBV12-4; no clear D. CDR3 length equals 14 residues. With 3 bases removed from V and 1 base from J, the gap between germline ends came to 8 bases. The CDR3 nucleotides are TGTGCCAGCAGTTTCTCCGACGGCACAGATACGCAGTATTTT. Translated: CASSFSDGTDTQYF.

V gene TRBV20-1 combines with J gene TRBJ2-7; 13 nucleotides match TRBD2. Trimming cost V 5 bases and J 7 bases; bases outside gene matches: 11. CDR1 DFQATT and CDR2 SNEGSKA come from the germline V gene (reference sequence). The CDR3 totals 15 residues. This CDR3 is CSAPLLAGGPGEQYF. In DNA form, the CDR3 reads TGCAGTGCTCCCTTACTAGCGGGAGGGCCAGGGGAGCAGTACTTC.

In its sample, this clonotype was seen a few times. V and J are TRBV5-8 and TRBJ2-3; no clear D. Germline assignment: CDR1 SGHTS and CDR2 YDEGEE. This CDR3 has 13 residues. Between the trimmed V and J ends, which lost 4 bases and 4 bases, there was a span of 10 bases. Here the CDR3 reads CASSLKFADTQYF. In DNA, the CDR3 is TGTGCCAGCAGCCTTAAATTCGCAGATACGCAGTATTTT.

This clonotype occurred a few times. The chain uses TRBV20-1 and TRBJ2-7, with 8 bases identical to TRBD2. The V segment lost 6 bases and the J segment 5 bases; nucleotides outside the gene matches: 6. This CDR3 contains 12 residues. Germline V gene data show CDR1 as DFQATT and CDR2 as SNEGSKA (reference sequence). CDR3 bases: TGCAGTGCCCAGCGGGGGCCCGACGAGCAGTACTTC. This encodes CSAQRGPDEQYF.

At least ten counts were recorded for this clonotype. V is TRBV29-1 and J is TRBJ2-5; D is unclear. V lost 3 bases, J lost 5 bases, and 13 bases lay in between. CDR1 and CDR2 from the germline V gene are SQVTM and ANQGSEA. The CDR3 runs 13 residues. CDR3 coding DNA: TGCAGCGTTGAGTTACAGCGTCGGGAGACCCAGTACTTC. It yields the protein CSVELQRRETQYF.

This clonotype came up many times. The genes are TRBV24-1 and TRBJ2-5; 7 positions match TRBD1. The CDR3 has 14 amino acids. The germline gives CDR1 KGHDR, CDR2 SFDVKD. Losses at the gene ends were 3 bases for V and 5 bases for J; bases not matched to a gene: 5. This CDR3 is CATSDPTGRETQYF. The CDR3 bases are TGTGCCACCAGTGATCCGACAGGGCGGGAGACCCAGTACTTC.

This clonotype showed up just a few times. The chain couples TRBV5-1 to TRBJ2-3, with D unresolved. Trimming pared 5 bases from V and 2 bases from J, leaving 12 bases between. The germline V gene has CDR1 SGHRS and CDR2 YFSETQ. This CDR3 has 14 amino acids. The CDR3 is CASSLGIYTDTQYF. CDR3 DNA: TGCGCCAGCAGTCTAGGGATATACACAGATACGCAGTATTTT.